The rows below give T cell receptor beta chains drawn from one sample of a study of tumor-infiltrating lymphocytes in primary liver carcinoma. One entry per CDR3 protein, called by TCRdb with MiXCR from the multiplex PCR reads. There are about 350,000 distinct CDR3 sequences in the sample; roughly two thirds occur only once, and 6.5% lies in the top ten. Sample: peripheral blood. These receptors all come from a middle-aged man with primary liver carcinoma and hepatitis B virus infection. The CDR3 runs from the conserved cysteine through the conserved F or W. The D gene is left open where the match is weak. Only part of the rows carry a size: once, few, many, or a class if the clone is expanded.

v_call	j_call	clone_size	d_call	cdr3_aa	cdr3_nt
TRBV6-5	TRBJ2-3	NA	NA	CVSRGIGDSTDTQYF	TGTGTCAGCAGAGGAATAGGTGACTCTACAGATACGCAGTATTTT
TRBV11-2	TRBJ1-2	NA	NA	CASSPPGVIPYGYTF	TGTGCCAGCAGCCCCCCAGGGGTAATTCCCTACGGCTACACCTTC
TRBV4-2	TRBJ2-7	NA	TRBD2	CASSQDFSGAREQYF	TGTGCCAGCAGCCAAGATTTTAGCGGGGCCCGAGAGCAGTACTTC
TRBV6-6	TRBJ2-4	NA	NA	CASSPSDRGLAINIQYF	TGTGCCAGCAGTCCTTCTGATAGGGGATTAGCCATAAACATTCAGTACTTC
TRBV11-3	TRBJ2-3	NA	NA	CVSSSRESTDTQYF	TGTGTCAGCAGCTCTCGGGAGAGCACAGATACGCAGTATTTT
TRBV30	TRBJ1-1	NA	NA	CAWRFVMNTEAFF	TGTGCCTGGAGGTTTGTAATGAACACTGAAGCTTTCTTT
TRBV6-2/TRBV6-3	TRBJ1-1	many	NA	CASSYPDRANTEAFF	TGTGCCAGCAGTTACCCGGACAGAGCGAACACTGAAGCTTTCTTT
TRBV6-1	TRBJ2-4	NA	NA	CASGETGTDKYF	TGTGCCAGCGGGGAAACCGGGACCGACAAGTACTTC
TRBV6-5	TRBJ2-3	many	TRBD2	CASSPLEREGPTQYF	TGTGCCAGCAGTCCCCTCGAGCGGGAGGGCCCTACGCAGTATTTT
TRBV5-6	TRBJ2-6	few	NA	CASSWDGSSGANVLTF	TGTGCCAGCAGCTGGGACGGAAGCTCTGGGGCCAACGTCCTGACTTTC
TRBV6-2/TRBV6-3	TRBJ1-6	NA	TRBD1	CANLQGETDSPLHF	TGTGCCAACCTACAGGGGGAAACGGACTCACCCCTCCACTTT
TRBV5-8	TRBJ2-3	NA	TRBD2	CASSLVAGFTDTQYF	TGTGCCAGCAGCTTGGTAGCGGGGTTCACAGATACGCAGTATTTT
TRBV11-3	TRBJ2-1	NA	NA	CASNFWEDEQLF	TGTGCCAGCAACTTTTGGGAGGATGAGCAGTTATTC
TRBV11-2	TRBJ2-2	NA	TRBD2	CASTLTRGGRWSGGLFF	TGTGCCAGCACCCTAACGAGGGGTGGGAGGTGGTCCGGGGGGTTGTTTTTT
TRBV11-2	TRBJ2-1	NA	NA	CTSSGDRTRNNEQSF	TGTACCAGCAGTGGTGACAGGACTAGAAACAATGAGCAGTCCTTC
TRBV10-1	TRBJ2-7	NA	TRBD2	CASSESRLAGLDEQYF	TGCGCCAGCAGTGAGTCTCGCCTAGCGGGACTAGACGAGCAGTACTTC
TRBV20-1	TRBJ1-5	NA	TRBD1	CSARDRVHQPQHF	TGCAGTGCTAGGGACAGGGTTCATCAGCCCCAGCATTTT
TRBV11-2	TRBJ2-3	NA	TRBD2	CASSRYRTCGSTDTHYF	TGTGCCAGCAGCAGATACCGGACTTGCGGGAGCACAGATACGCATTATTTT
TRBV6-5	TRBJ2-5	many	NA	CATYRDPETQYF	TGTGCCACCTACAGGGATCCAGAGACCCAGTACTTC
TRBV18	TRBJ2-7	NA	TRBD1	CASSPSTGTGGHEQYF	TGTGCCAGCTCACCAAGTACCGGGACAGGTGGCCACGAGCAGTACTTC
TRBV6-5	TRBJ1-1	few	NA	CASSLGGYDTEASF	TGTGCCAGCAGCCTCGGGGGTTACGACACTGAAGCTTCCTTT
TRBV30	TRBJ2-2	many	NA	CGGQGLGTAGELFF	TGTGGGGGGCAGGGTCTAGGGACGGCCGGGGAGCTGTTTTTT
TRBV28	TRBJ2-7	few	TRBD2	CASSSPWKAGGVSYEQYF	TGTGCCAGCAGTTCTCCTTGGAAAGCGGGAGGGGTCTCCTACGAGCAGTACTTC
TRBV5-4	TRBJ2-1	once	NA	CARSSQGPGEQFF	TGTGCCAGGAGCTCGCAGGGTCCAGGTGAGCAGTTCTTC
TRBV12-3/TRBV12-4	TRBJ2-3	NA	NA	CASSFLTGPQDMQYF	TGTGCCAGCAGTTTTTTGACAGGACCGCAGGATATGCAGTATTTT
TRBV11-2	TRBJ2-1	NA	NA	CDSSSRLEWDKQFF	TGTGACAGCAGCTCACGACTAGAATGGGATAAGCAGTTCTTC
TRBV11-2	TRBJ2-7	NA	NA	CASGLQGGEVYEQYF	TGTGCCAGCGGCTTACAGGGAGGCGAAGTGTACGAGCAGTACTTC
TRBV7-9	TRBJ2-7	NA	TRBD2	CASSPPTSVGSYEQYF	TGTGCCAGCAGCCCACCGACTAGCGTCGGATCCTACGAGCAGTACTTC
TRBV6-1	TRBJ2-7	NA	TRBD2	CASSGLEGNYEQYF	TGTGCCAGCAGCGGACTAGAGGGGAACTACGAGCAGTACTTC
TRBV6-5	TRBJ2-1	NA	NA	CASSSNQGEGNEQLF	TGTGCCAGCAGTTCCAATCAGGGTGAGGGGAATGAGCAGCTCTTC
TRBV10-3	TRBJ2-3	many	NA	CAISGEGGTDTQYF	TGTGCCATCAGTGGGGAGGGGGGCACAGATACGCAGTATTTT
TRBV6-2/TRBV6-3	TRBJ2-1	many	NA	CASSSAQGSSYNEQFF	TGTGCCAGCAGTTCCGCTCAGGGGAGCTCCTACAATGAGCAGTTCTTC
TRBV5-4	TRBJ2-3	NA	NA	CAGIPSTAADTQCF	TGTGCCGGCATCCCCAGTACGGCGGCAGATACGCAGTGTTTT
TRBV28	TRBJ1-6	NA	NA	CASRGISSSPLHF	TGTGCCAGCAGGGGGATCTCCAGTTCACCCCTCCACTTT
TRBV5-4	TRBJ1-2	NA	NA	CAGSLLLAYGYTF	TGTGCCGGCAGCTTACTCCTCGCCTATGGCTACACCTTC
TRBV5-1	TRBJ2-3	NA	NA	CASRVAVDTQYF	TGCGCCAGCAGGGTAGCGGTAGATACGCAGTATTTT
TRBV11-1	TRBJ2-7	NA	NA	CASSPRSGYEQYF	TGTGCCAGCAGCCCGCGTTCGGGCTACGAGCAGTACTTC
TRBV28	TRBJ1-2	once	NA	CASSLGYRIYGYTF	TGTGCCAGCAGTTTGGGTTACAGAATCTATGGCTACACCTTC
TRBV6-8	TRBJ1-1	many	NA	CASMRQRKNAYTEAFF	TGTGCCAGCATGCGGCAGCGAAAGAATGCCTACACTGAAGCTTTCTTT
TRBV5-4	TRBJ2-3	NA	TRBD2	CASSPGGGSIDTQYF	TGTGCCAGCAGCCCGGGGGGGGGTAGCATAGATACGCAGTATTTT
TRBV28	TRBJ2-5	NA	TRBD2	CASSPGGGSSRETQYF	TGTGCCAGCAGTCCTGGCGGGGGAAGTAGTCGAGAGACCCAGTACTTC
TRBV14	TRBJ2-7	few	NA	CASSQDFERAYDQYF	TGTGCCAGCAGCCAAGATTTCGAGAGGGCCTACGATCAGTACTTC
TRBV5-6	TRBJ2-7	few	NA	CASSSYLVILGNPYEQYF	TGTGCCAGCAGCTCCTACCTAGTTATTCTGGGGAACCCCTACGAGCAGTACTTC
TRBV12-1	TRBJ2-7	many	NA	CASSLIWDYPYEQYF	TGTGCCAGCAGCCTCATTTGGGACTATCCCTACGAGCAGTACTTC
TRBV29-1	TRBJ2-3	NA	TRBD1	CNIRTGSTDTQYF	TGCAACATCCGGACAGGGAGCACAGATACGCAGTATTTT
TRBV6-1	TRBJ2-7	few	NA	CASSAAQDSRASYEQYF	TGTGCCAGCAGTGCGGCCCAAGATTCAAGGGCCTCCTACGAGCAGTACTTC
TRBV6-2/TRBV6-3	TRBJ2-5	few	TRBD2	CASSYLGLAGEYQETQYF	TGTGCCAGCAGTTACCTCGGACTAGCGGGGGAGTACCAAGAGACCCAGTACTTC
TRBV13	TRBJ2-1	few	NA	CASSLQGNEQFF	TGTGCCAGCAGTCTTCAGGGTAATGAGCAGTTCTTC
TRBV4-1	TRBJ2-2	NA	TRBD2	CASTPRGLAGGGGTTGELFF	TGCGCCAGCACCCCAAGAGGACTAGCGGGAGGTGGGGGGACCACCGGGGAGCTGTTTTTT
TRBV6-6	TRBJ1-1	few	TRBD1	CASSCRRTGGSTEAFF	TGTGCCAGCAGTTGCAGGCGGACAGGGGGAAGTACTGAAGCTTTCTTT
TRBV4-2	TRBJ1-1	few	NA	CASSQGLGLNTEAFF	TGTGCCAGCAGCCAAGGTCTGGGGTTGAACACTGAAGCTTTCTTT
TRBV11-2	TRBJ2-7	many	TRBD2	CASSQLAGPSYEQYF	TGTGCCAGCAGCCAACTAGCGGGGCCGTCCTACGAGCAGTACTTC